This TCR beta chain appears in the sequencing data of a study of T cell responses to AZD1222 COVID-19 vaccine. Across the whole study: Second doses at about 4 or about 12 weeks were pooled. Study-level findings and limits: Two AZD1222 doses significantly raised spike-specific TCR breadth and depth over controls. The repertoires were collected only after the peak T cell response.

The CDR3 spans 14 residues. V was pared by 6 bases and J by 5 bases, with 10 bases of the junction left unmatched. Germline values: CDR1 MDHEN, CDR2 SYDVKM. This clone was picked up a small number of times. Its target is not known. Libraries were prepared by immunoSEQ multiplex PCR; TCRdb keeps only in-frame clonotypes and omits some of them. The table lists 120,000 to 150,000 clones, around 89% of them singletons. The receptor was derived from an adult in good health. The chain joins TRBV28 to TRBJ2-7; TRBD1 matches 7 bases. The source was peripheral blood, collected on day 0 of AZD1222 vaccination. This CDR3 is CASSLYRGKDEQYF. CDR3 DNA: TGTGCCAGCAGCCTCTACAGGGGAAAGGACGAGCAGTACTTC. Full variable domain (remainder filled in from reference TRBV28 and TRBJ2-7): DVKVTQSSRYLVKRTGEKVFLECVQDMDHENMFWYRQDPGLGLRLIYFSYDVKMKEKGDIPEGYSVSREKKERFSLILESASTNQTSMYLCASSLYRGKDEQYFGPGTRLTVT.